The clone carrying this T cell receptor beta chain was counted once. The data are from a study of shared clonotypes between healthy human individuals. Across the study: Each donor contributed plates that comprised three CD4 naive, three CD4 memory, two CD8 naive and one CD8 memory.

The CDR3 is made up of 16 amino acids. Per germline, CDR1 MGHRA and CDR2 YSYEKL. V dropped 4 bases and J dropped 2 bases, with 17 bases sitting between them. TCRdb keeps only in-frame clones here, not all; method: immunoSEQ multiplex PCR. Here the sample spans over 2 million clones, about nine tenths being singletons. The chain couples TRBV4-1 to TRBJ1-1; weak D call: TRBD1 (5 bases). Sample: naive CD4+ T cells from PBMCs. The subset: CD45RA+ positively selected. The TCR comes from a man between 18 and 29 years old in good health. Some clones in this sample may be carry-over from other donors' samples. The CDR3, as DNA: TGCGCCAGCAGCCGCGAGAGGTCCGGGACCAACACTGAAGCTTTCTTT. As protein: CASSRERSGTNTEAFF.